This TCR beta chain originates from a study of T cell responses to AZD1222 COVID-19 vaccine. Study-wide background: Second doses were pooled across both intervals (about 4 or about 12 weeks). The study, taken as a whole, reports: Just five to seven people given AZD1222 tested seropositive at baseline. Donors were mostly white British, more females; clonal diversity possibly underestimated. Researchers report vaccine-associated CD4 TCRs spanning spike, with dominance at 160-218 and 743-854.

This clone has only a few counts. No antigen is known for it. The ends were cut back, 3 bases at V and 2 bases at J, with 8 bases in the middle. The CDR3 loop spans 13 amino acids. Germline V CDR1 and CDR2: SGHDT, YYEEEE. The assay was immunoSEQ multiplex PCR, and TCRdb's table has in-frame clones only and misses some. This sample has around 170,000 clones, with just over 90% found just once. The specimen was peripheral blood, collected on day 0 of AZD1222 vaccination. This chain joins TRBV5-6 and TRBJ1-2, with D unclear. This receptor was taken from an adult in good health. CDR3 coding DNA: TGTGCCAGCAGCTCTCAGGAAAACTATGGCTACACCTTC. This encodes CASSSQENYGYTF.